The 30 T cell receptor beta chains below were found in one sample sequenced in a study of blood T cell repertoires in COVID-19. Generated by immunoSEQ multiplex PCR, the TCRdb table keeps only in-frame clones and is missing some. The sample holds 110,000 to 150,000 clones; 75% to 85% are singletons and the top ten take approximately 10%. The sequenced material came from peripheral blood. The receptors derive from a man aged 60-69 years with active or convalescent COVID-19.

This clone occurred once. The rearrangement joins TRBV4-3 to TRBJ2-2, with a possible D match to TRBD1 (5 bases). Germline lookup yields CDR1 LGHNA and CDR2 YSLEER. V gave up 3 bases and J gave up 6 bases, with 5 bases separating them. The CDR3 sequence is 12 residues long. In nucleotides, the CDR3 is TGCGCCAGCAGCCAGGGGCCCGGGGAGCTGTTTTTT. Translation: CASSQGPGELFF.

V gene TRBV5-1 combines with J gene TRBJ2-7; TRBD1 is a possible D gene (7 bases). The V end lost 3 bases, the J end lost 2 bases, and 15 bases lay between the germline ends. The CDR3 sequence is 15 residues long. Germline CDR1 and CDR2: SGHRS and YFSETQ. The CDR3 protein is CASSWGDSDTYEQYF. The CDR3 nucleotides read TGCGCCAGCAGCTGGGGGGACAGCGATACCTACGAGCAGTACTTC.

This sequence joins TRBV18 and TRBJ1-6; 7 bases are a match to TRBD1. V lost 3 bases and J lost 7; bases outside the gene matches: 6. The CDR3 totals 15 residues. CDR1 is KGHSH, CDR2 LQKENI, per germline. Here the CDR3 reads CASSPNRDRNSPLHF. CDR3 in DNA: TGTGCCAGCTCACCTAACCGGGACAGAAATTCACCCCTCCACTTT.

CDR3 bases: TGTGCCAGCAGCTTTTCACAGACCTACGAGCAGTACGTC. This encodes CASSFSQTYEQYV. The chain is built from TRBV7-8 and TRBJ2-7; no reliable D call. The CDR3 is 13 residues long. The ends were cut back, 3 bases at V and 2 bases at J, with 8 bases in the middle. Germline-derived CDR1 and CDR2 are SGHVS and FQNEAQ.

Turning to this clone: Compared with germline, one end of the junction differs, possibly owing to a read error. The chain recombines TRBV9 with TRBJ1-2; D not certain. The germline gives CDR1 SGDLS, CDR2 YYNGEE. The CDR3 covers 11 residues. This chain's CDR3 is CASRTFLDCIF. The CDR3, as DNA: TGTGCCAGCAGGACTTTTTTGGACTGTATCTTC.

V gene TRBV5-1 combines with J gene TRBJ2-1; TRBD2 matches 11 bases. Trimming at V came to 3 bases and at J to 6 bases, leaving 5 bases not matched to a gene. The CDR3 extends over 15 amino acids. The germline CDR1 and CDR2 sequences are SGHRS and YFSETQ. CDR3: CASSSTSGSLNEQFF. The DNA of the CDR3 is TGCGCCAGCAGCTCAACTAGCGGGAGTCTCAATGAGCAGTTCTTC.

This clone was seen once. The rearrangement uses TRBV5-8 and TRBJ1-1, with D hard to call. V gave up 2 bases and J gave up 0 bases, with 20 bases separating them. The CDR3 loop spans 18 amino acids. The germline V gene encodes CDR1 SGHTS and CDR2 YDEGEE. This CDR3 reads CASSLRQLARRVNTEAFF. The CDR3 nucleotides read TGTGCCAGCAGCTTAAGGCAGCTTGCAAGGCGGGTGAACACTGAAGCTTTCTTT.

The chain couples TRBV5-1 to TRBJ1-2; D may be TRBD1 (6 bases). The length of the CDR3 is 13 residues. Trimming removed 4 bases at V and 3 bases at J, with 10 bases between. Germline CDR1 and CDR2: SGHRS and YFSETQ. The CDR3 region is CASSRDTDYGYTF. DNA for the CDR3: TGCGCCAGCAGCCGGGACACTGACTATGGCTACACCTTC.

This chain joins TRBV20-1 and TRBJ1-1; possible D gene TRBD1, 6 bases. V lost 7 bases and J 4 bases, leaving 19 bases between the germline ends. Germline V CDR1 and CDR2: DFQATT, SNEGSKA (reference sequence). This CDR3 comprises 14 residues. The CDR3 here is CSVSRGGIGTEAFF. Written as DNA, the CDR3 is TGCAGTGTTAGTAGGGGGGGTATCGGCACTGAAGCTTTCTTT.

This clone was detected once. The J gene is TRBJ2-7, the V gene TRBV3-1 (or the pseudogene TRBV3-2); possible D gene TRBD2, 5 bases. The CDR3 loop spans 13 amino acids. Trimming removed 4 bases from V and 3 bases from J, with 10 bases in between. Germline-derived CDR1 and CDR2 are LGHDT and YNNKEL (reference sequence). The CDR3 DNA is TGTGCCAGCAGCCGACGGGAAGACTACGAGCAGTACTTC. Translating it yields CASSRREDYEQYF.

J is TRBJ1-2 and V is TRBV30; TRBD1 matches 9 bases. From germline, CDR1 is GTSNPN and CDR2 SVGIG (reference sequence). The CDR3 extends over 14 amino acids. Germline trimming cut 5 bases from V and 3 bases from J; bases unmatched to any gene: 7. CDR3 sequence (DNA): TGTGCCTGGGCCCAACAGGGGGCATACTATGGCTACACCTTC. This encodes CAWAQQGAYYGYTF.

This chain connects TRBV9 to TRBJ1-1; D is ambiguous. CDR3 length: 15 amino acids. Germline V gene data show CDR1 as SGDLS and CDR2 as YYNGEE. The V and J ends lost 4 bases and 3 bases respectively, with 16 bases between them. The CDR3 nucleotides read TGTGCCAGCAGCCCAGCAGGACTCCTGGACACTGAAGCTTTCTTT. Translation: CASSPAGLLDTEAFF.

The CDR3 coding sequence is TGTGCCAGCAGCCTAGGGAGGAACACTGAAGCTTTCTTT. Translation: CASSLGRNTEAFF. V usage is TRBV7-2 and J usage is TRBJ1-1; no clear D gene. Trimming took 5 bases from V and 1 from J, leaving 8 bases between them. CDR1 and CDR2 (germline): SGHTA, FQGNSA. The CDR3 spans 13 residues.

The V gene is TRBV7-2, the J gene TRBJ2-5; D is perhaps TRBD2 (6 bases). This CDR3 is 15 amino acids long. Trimming removed 0 bases at V and 2 bases at J, with 10 bases between. Germline assignment: CDR1 SGHTA and CDR2 FQGNSA. The CDR3 sequence is CASSLAGGIQETQYF. The CDR3 DNA follows: TGTGCCAGCAGCTTAGCTGGGGGGATTCAAGAGACCCAGTACTTC.

V is TRBV19 and J is TRBJ1-2; the match to TRBD1 covers 7 bases. Per germline, CDR1 LNHDA and CDR2 SQIVND (reference sequence). V gave up 7 bases and J gave up 8 bases; unmatched junction bases: 7. This CDR3 is 12 amino acids long. The CDR3 DNA is TGTGCCAGTACTCCGGGCAGGGGGGGCTACACCTTC. Amino acid sequence: CASTPGRGGYTF.

The gene calls are TRBV5-1 and TRBJ2-1; 8 bases are a match to TRBD2. Per the germline V gene, CDR1 is SGHRS and CDR2 is YFSETQ. The V segment lost 6 bases and the J segment 0 bases; nucleotides outside the gene matches: 5. This CDR3 has 15 residues. The CDR3 nucleotides read TGCGCCAGCAAGTCGGGAGGGAGCTCCTACAATGAGCAGTTCTTC. This gives the protein CASKSGGSSYNEQFF.

V usage is TRBV29-1 and J usage is TRBJ2-7; 9 bases fit TRBD1. The germline V gene has CDR1 SQVTM and CDR2 ANQGSEA. The CDR3 totals 15 residues. With V trimmed by 4 bases and J by 4 bases, 11 bases remained unmatched. The CDR3 nucleotides are TGCAGCGTTGTTCCCGGGACAGGGTCCTATTACGAGCAGTACTTC. Encoded protein: CSVVPGTGSYYEQYF.

The chain uses TRBV6-5 and TRBJ1-1; 8 bases are a match to TRBD1. Germline V gene data show CDR1 as MNHEY and CDR2 as SVGAGI. The CDR3 runs 13 residues. After removal of 2 bases from V and 7 bases from J, the junction contained 3 bases not matched to a gene. The DNA of the CDR3 is TGTGCCAGCAGTTACCAGGGGGCGGTTGAAGCTTTCTTT. This sequence encodes CASSYQGAVEAFF.

The chain recombines TRBV28 with TRBJ1-1; 9 nucleotides agree with TRBD1. Germline lookup yields CDR1 MDHEN and CDR2 SYDVKM. J was trimmed by 1 base and V by 2 bases; bases with no gene match: 5. The CDR3 loop spans 16 amino acids. CDR3 sequence: CASSLVDRGANTEAFF. DNA for the CDR3: TGTGCCAGCAGTTTAGTCGACAGGGGGGCGAACACTGAAGCTTTCTTT.

This clone was seen only once. V gene TRBV14 combines with J gene TRBJ2-5; the match to TRBD1 covers 8 bases. The CDR3 contains 14 residues. Trimming removed 4 bases from V and 2 bases from J; junction bases left unmatched: 3. CDR1 SGHDN and CDR2 FVKESK come from the germline V gene. The CDR3 spells CASSRNRGQETQYF. CDR3 nucleotides: TGTGCCAGCAGCCGAAACAGGGGGCAAGAGACCCAGTACTTC.

The count of this clone is one. V usage is TRBV7-2 and J usage is TRBJ2-7; 7 bases are a match to TRBD1. Losses at the gene ends were 4 bases for V and 1 base for J; bases not matched to a gene: 4. CDR3 length: 14 amino acids. Per germline, CDR1 SGHTA and CDR2 FQGNSA. Here the CDR3 reads CASSSEQGSYEQYV. As DNA, the CDR3 is TGTGCCAGCAGCTCGGAACAGGGGTCCTACGAGCAGTACGTC.

The J gene is TRBJ2-3, the V gene TRBV4-3; 15 positions agree with TRBD2. The germline CDR1 and CDR2 sequences are LGHNA and YSLEER. Trimming cost V 2 bases and J 4 bases; bases outside gene matches: 4. The CDR3 runs 17 residues. The CDR3 is CASSQRTSGRASDTQYF. CDR3 DNA sequence: TGCGCCAGCAGCCAAAGGACTAGCGGGAGGGCCTCAGATACGCAGTATTTT.

The rearrangement links TRBV11-2 to TRBJ2-3; the D is unclear. The CDR3 has 14 residues. Germline CDR1 and CDR2: SGHAT and FQNNGV. The V and J ends lost 2 bases and 3 bases respectively, with 9 bases between them. The CDR3 region is CASSLPQKTDTQYF. Written as DNA, the CDR3 is TGTGCCAGCAGCTTACCCCAGAAAACAGATACGCAGTATTTT.

In its sample, this clone was seen a few times. The chain joins TRBV5-4 to TRBJ2-7; the D gene is possibly TRBD2 (6 bases). Trimming left V 5 bases short and J 4 bases short, with 16 bases between. The CDR3 runs to 14 residues. In germline, CDR1 is SGHNT, CDR2 YYREEE (reference sequence). Here the CDR3 DNA reads TGTGCCAGCAGTCACTCTAGCGTGGCTTACGAGCAGTACTTC. Residues: CASSHSSVAYEQYF.

The CDR3 sequence is CASSGAEEYEQYV. The CDR3 DNA reads as TGTGCCAGCTCTGGGGCTGAGGAATACGAGCAGTACGTC. The chain joins TRBV28 to TRBJ2-7, with TRBD1 as a possible D gene (5 bases). V lost 8 bases to trimming and J lost 4 bases, with 15 bases between them. Germline V gene data show CDR1 as MDHEN and CDR2 as SYDVKM. This CDR3 contains 13 residues.

V gene TRBV7-2 combines with J gene TRBJ1-4; maybe TRBD1 (6 bases). CDR3 length equals 15 residues. CDR1 is SGHTA and CDR2 is FQGNSA in the germline V gene. Trimming pared 3 bases from V and 3 bases from J, leaving 11 bases between. The CDR3 DNA reads as TGTGCCAGCAGCTTGTCCGGACAGTCTAATGAAAAACTGTTTTTT. As protein: CASSLSGQSNEKLFF.

The chain recombines TRBV7-2 with TRBJ2-4, with TRBD1 matching 10 bases. V was pared by 0 bases and J by 10 bases, with 6 bases of the junction left unmatched. This CDR3 has 15 amino acids. Germline loops: CDR1 SGHTA, CDR2 FQGNSA. The CDR3 is CASSLAAPGQGIQYF. Written as DNA, the CDR3 is TGTGCCAGCAGCTTAGCGGCCCCGGGACAGGGGATTCAGTACTTC. The full variable domain, rest sourced from reference TRBV7-2 and TRBJ2-4, is GAGVSQSPSNKVTEKGKDVELRCDPISGHTALYWYRQSLGQGLEFLIYFQGNSAPDKSGLPSDRFSAERTGGSVSTLTIQRTQQEDSAVYLCASSLAAPGQGIQYFGAGTRLSVL.

The chain recombines TRBV4-3 with TRBJ1-1; D remains unclear. The CDR3 length is 14 residues. Germline CDR1 reads LGHNA; CDR2 reads YSLEER. V was clipped by 4 bases and J by 1 base, with 10 bases between them. The DNA for the CDR3 is TGCGCCAGCAGCCTAGCGGCTACGAACACTGAAGCTTTCTTT. Translated: CASSLAATNTEAFF.

This chain connects TRBV11-2 to TRBJ1-2; tentative D call: TRBD1 (6 bases). Trimming pared 2 bases from V and 4 bases from J, leaving 11 bases between. The CDR3 spans 14 residues. CDR1 is SGHAT, CDR2 FQNNGV, per germline. The CDR3: CASSLRGGLYGYTF. The CDR3 region has the DNA TGTGCCAGCAGCTTAAGGGGGGGGCTCTATGGCTACACCTTC.

The rearrangement links TRBV11-3 to TRBJ2-5; 10 bases map to TRBD2. This CDR3 has 16 residues. Germline CDR1 and CDR2: SGHNT and YENEEA. V was clipped by 1 base and J by 2 bases; unmatched bases: 4. CDR3 amino acids: CASSLGLAGKQETQYF. The CDR3 region has the DNA TGTGCCAGCAGCTTAGGACTAGCGGGTAAACAAGAGACCCAGTACTTC.